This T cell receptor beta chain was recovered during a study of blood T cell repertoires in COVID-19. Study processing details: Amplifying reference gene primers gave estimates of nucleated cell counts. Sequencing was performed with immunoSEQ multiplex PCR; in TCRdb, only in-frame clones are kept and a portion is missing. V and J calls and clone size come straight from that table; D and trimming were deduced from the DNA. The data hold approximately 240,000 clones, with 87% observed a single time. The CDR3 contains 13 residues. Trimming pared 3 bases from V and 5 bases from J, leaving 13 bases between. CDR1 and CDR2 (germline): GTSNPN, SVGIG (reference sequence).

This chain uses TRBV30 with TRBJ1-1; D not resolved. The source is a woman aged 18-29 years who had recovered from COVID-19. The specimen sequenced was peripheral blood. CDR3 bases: TGTGCCTGGAGGGGGATAGGGAGGACTGAAGCTTTCTTT. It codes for CAWRGIGRTEAFF.